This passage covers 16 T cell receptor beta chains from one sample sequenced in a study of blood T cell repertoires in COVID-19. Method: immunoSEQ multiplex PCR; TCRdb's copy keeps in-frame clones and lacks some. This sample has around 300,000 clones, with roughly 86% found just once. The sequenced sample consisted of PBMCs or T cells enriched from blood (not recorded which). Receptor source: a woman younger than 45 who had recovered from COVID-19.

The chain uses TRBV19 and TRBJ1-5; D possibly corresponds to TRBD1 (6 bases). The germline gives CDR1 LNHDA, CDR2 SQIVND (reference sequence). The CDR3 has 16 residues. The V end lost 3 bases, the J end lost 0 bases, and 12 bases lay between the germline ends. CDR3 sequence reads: CASSMDSRYSNQPQHF. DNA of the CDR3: TGTGCCAGTAGTATGGACAGTAGATATAGCAATCAGCCCCAGCATTTT.

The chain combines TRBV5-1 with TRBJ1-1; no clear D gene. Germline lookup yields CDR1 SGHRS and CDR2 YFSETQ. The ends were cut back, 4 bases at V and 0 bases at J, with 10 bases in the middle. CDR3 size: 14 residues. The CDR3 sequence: CASSLLGVNTEAFF. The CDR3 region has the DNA TGCGCCAGCAGCCTTCTCGGGGTGAACACTGAAGCTTTCTTT.

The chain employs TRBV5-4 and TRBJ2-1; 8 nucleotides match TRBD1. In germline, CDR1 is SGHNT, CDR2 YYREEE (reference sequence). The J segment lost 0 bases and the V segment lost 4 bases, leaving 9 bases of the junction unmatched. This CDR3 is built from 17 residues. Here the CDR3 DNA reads TGTGCCAGCAGCCGAGCAAGACAGGGGAGCTCCTACAATGAGCAGTTCTTC. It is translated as CASSRARQGSSYNEQFF.

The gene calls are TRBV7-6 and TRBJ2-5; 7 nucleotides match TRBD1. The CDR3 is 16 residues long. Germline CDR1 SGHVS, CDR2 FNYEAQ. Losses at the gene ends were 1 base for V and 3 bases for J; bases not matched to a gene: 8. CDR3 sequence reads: CASSLVTGLVEETQYF. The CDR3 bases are TGTGCCAGCAGCTTAGTGACAGGGTTGGTTGAAGAGACCCAGTACTTC. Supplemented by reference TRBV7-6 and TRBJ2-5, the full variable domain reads GAGVSQSPRYKVTKRGQDVALRCDPISGHVSLYWYRQALGQGPEFLTYFNYEAQQDKSGLPNDRFSAERPEGSISTLTIQRTEQRDSAMYRCASSLVTGLVEETQYFGPGTRLLVL.

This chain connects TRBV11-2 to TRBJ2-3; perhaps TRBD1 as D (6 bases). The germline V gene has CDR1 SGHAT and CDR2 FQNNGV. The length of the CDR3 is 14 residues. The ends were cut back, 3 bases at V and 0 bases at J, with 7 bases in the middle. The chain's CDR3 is CASSFDRSTDTQYF. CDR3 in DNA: TGTGCCAGCAGCTTTGACAGGAGCACAGATACGCAGTATTTT.

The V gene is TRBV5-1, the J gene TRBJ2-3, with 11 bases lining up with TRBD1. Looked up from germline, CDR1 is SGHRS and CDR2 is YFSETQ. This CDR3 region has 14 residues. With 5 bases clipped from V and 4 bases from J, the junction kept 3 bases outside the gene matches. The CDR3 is CASSWGQGADTQYF. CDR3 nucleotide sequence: TGCGCCAGCAGTTGGGGACAGGGGGCAGATACGCAGTATTTT.

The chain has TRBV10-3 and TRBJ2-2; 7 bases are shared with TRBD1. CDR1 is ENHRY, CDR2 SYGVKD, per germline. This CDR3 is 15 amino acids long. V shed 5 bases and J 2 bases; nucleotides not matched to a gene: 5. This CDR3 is CAISPGQPNTGELFF. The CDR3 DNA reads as TGTGCCATCAGTCCGGGACAGCCTAACACCGGGGAGCTGTTTTTT.

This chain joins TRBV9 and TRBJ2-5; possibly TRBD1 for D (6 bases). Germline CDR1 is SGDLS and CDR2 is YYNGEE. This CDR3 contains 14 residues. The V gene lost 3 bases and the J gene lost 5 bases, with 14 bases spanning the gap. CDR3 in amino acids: CASSGRTGIETQYF. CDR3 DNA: TGTGCCAGCAGCGGGCGCACAGGGATCGAGACCCAGTACTTC. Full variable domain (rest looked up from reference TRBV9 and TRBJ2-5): DSGVTQTPKHLITATGQRVTLRCSPRSGDLSVYWYQQSLDQGLQFLIQYYNGEERAKGNILERFSAQQFPDLHSELNLSSLELGDSALYFCASSGRTGIETQYFGPGTRLLVL.

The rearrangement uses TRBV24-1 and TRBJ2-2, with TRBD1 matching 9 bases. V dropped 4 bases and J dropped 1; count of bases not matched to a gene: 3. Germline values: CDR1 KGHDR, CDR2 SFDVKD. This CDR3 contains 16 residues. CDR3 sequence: CATSDSGQGNTGELFF. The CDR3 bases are TGTGCCACCAGTGACTCGGGACAGGGGAACACCGGGGAGCTGTTTTTT.

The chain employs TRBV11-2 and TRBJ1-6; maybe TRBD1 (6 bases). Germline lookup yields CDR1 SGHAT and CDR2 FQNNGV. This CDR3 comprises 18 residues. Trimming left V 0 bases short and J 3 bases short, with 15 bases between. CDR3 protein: CASSLDGQLDFYNSPLHF. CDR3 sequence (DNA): TGTGCCAGCAGCTTAGACGGACAGCTCGACTTCTATAATTCACCCCTCCACTTT.

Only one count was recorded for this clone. CDR3 protein: CAWSSGSEAFF. CDR3 nucleotides: TGTGCCTGGAGTTCGGGGTCAGAAGCTTTCTTT. The rearrangement joins TRBV30 to TRBJ1-1; no clear D gene. V was shortened by 2 bases and J by 8 bases, with 9 bases between the two germline ends. Germline-derived CDR1 and CDR2 are GTSNPN and SVGIG (reference sequence). CDR3 size: 11 residues. Full variable domain (remainder filled in from reference TRBV30 and TRBJ1-1): SQTIHQWPATLVQPVGSPLSLECTVEGTSNPNLYWYRQAAGRGLQLLFYSVGIGQISSEVPQNLSASRPQDRQFILSSKKLLLSDSGFYLCAWSSGSEAFFGQGTRLTVV.

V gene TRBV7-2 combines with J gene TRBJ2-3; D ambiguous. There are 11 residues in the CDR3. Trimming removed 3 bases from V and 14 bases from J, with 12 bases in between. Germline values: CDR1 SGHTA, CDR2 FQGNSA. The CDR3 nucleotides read TGTGCCAGCAGCTTTGACTCTCTATTGTATTTT. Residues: CASSFDSLLYF.

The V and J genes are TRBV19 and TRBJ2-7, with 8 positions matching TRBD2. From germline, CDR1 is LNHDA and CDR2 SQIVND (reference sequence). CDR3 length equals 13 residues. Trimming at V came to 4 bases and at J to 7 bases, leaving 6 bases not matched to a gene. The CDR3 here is CASSTLAGKEQYF. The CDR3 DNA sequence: TGTGCCAGTAGTACCTTAGCGGGGAAAGAGCAGTACTTC.

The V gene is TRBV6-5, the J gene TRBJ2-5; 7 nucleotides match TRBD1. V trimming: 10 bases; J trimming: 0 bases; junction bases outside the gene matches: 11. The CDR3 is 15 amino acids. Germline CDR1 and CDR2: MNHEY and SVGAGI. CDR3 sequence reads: CATSGAGGYQETQYF. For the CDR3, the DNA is TGTGCCACATCCGGGGCAGGGGGATACCAAGAGACCCAGTACTTC.

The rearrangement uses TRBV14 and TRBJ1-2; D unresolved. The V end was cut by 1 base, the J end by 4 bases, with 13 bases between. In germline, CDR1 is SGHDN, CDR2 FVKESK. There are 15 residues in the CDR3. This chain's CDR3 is CASSQGGRFTYGYTF. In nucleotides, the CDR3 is TGTGCCAGCAGCCAAGGAGGCAGATTCACCTATGGCTACACCTTC.

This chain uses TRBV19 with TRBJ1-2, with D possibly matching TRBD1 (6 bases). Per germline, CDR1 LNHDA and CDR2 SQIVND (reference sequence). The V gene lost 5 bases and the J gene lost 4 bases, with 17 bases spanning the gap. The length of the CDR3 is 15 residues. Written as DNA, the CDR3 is TGTGCCAGTAGTTCTTGGACAGTCTGGGGCTATGGCTACACCTTC. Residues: CASSSWTVWGYGYTF.